The clone carrying this T cell receptor beta chain was detected ten times or more. The antigen is undetermined. The junction and the germline gene differ at one end; a read error may be behind it. These data are taken from a study of T cells in Graves' hyperthyroidism and ophthalmopathy. Study-wide results and caveats: Ophthalmopathy was predicted by the model a median of around 5.9 months ahead of onset. In blood, most of the thyroid clonotypes expanded above 0.001 were also present. In the analysis, a 13 V-J model separated ophthalmopathy from stable hyperthyroidism.

Amplified TCR beta CDR3 regions came from RNA transcripts. HTBI primers were used for first-round RT-PCR of the TCR CDR3. TCRdb re-analysed the multiplex PCR reads in MiXCR, keeping a single row per CDR3 protein. The sample shows about 400,000 distinct CDR3 sequences, about 16% of them seen only once. This CDR3 spans 12 amino acids. The V gene's germline CDR1 is SNHLY and CDR2 FYNNEI. What was sequenced was blood. The sequence was collected from an older woman with Graves' ophthalmopathy. J is TRBJ1-1 and V is TRBV2; D is unresolved. The CDR3 spells CAIRRMNTEAFF. The CDR3 DNA sequence: TGCGCTATCAGGCGGATGAACACTGAAGCTTTCTTT.